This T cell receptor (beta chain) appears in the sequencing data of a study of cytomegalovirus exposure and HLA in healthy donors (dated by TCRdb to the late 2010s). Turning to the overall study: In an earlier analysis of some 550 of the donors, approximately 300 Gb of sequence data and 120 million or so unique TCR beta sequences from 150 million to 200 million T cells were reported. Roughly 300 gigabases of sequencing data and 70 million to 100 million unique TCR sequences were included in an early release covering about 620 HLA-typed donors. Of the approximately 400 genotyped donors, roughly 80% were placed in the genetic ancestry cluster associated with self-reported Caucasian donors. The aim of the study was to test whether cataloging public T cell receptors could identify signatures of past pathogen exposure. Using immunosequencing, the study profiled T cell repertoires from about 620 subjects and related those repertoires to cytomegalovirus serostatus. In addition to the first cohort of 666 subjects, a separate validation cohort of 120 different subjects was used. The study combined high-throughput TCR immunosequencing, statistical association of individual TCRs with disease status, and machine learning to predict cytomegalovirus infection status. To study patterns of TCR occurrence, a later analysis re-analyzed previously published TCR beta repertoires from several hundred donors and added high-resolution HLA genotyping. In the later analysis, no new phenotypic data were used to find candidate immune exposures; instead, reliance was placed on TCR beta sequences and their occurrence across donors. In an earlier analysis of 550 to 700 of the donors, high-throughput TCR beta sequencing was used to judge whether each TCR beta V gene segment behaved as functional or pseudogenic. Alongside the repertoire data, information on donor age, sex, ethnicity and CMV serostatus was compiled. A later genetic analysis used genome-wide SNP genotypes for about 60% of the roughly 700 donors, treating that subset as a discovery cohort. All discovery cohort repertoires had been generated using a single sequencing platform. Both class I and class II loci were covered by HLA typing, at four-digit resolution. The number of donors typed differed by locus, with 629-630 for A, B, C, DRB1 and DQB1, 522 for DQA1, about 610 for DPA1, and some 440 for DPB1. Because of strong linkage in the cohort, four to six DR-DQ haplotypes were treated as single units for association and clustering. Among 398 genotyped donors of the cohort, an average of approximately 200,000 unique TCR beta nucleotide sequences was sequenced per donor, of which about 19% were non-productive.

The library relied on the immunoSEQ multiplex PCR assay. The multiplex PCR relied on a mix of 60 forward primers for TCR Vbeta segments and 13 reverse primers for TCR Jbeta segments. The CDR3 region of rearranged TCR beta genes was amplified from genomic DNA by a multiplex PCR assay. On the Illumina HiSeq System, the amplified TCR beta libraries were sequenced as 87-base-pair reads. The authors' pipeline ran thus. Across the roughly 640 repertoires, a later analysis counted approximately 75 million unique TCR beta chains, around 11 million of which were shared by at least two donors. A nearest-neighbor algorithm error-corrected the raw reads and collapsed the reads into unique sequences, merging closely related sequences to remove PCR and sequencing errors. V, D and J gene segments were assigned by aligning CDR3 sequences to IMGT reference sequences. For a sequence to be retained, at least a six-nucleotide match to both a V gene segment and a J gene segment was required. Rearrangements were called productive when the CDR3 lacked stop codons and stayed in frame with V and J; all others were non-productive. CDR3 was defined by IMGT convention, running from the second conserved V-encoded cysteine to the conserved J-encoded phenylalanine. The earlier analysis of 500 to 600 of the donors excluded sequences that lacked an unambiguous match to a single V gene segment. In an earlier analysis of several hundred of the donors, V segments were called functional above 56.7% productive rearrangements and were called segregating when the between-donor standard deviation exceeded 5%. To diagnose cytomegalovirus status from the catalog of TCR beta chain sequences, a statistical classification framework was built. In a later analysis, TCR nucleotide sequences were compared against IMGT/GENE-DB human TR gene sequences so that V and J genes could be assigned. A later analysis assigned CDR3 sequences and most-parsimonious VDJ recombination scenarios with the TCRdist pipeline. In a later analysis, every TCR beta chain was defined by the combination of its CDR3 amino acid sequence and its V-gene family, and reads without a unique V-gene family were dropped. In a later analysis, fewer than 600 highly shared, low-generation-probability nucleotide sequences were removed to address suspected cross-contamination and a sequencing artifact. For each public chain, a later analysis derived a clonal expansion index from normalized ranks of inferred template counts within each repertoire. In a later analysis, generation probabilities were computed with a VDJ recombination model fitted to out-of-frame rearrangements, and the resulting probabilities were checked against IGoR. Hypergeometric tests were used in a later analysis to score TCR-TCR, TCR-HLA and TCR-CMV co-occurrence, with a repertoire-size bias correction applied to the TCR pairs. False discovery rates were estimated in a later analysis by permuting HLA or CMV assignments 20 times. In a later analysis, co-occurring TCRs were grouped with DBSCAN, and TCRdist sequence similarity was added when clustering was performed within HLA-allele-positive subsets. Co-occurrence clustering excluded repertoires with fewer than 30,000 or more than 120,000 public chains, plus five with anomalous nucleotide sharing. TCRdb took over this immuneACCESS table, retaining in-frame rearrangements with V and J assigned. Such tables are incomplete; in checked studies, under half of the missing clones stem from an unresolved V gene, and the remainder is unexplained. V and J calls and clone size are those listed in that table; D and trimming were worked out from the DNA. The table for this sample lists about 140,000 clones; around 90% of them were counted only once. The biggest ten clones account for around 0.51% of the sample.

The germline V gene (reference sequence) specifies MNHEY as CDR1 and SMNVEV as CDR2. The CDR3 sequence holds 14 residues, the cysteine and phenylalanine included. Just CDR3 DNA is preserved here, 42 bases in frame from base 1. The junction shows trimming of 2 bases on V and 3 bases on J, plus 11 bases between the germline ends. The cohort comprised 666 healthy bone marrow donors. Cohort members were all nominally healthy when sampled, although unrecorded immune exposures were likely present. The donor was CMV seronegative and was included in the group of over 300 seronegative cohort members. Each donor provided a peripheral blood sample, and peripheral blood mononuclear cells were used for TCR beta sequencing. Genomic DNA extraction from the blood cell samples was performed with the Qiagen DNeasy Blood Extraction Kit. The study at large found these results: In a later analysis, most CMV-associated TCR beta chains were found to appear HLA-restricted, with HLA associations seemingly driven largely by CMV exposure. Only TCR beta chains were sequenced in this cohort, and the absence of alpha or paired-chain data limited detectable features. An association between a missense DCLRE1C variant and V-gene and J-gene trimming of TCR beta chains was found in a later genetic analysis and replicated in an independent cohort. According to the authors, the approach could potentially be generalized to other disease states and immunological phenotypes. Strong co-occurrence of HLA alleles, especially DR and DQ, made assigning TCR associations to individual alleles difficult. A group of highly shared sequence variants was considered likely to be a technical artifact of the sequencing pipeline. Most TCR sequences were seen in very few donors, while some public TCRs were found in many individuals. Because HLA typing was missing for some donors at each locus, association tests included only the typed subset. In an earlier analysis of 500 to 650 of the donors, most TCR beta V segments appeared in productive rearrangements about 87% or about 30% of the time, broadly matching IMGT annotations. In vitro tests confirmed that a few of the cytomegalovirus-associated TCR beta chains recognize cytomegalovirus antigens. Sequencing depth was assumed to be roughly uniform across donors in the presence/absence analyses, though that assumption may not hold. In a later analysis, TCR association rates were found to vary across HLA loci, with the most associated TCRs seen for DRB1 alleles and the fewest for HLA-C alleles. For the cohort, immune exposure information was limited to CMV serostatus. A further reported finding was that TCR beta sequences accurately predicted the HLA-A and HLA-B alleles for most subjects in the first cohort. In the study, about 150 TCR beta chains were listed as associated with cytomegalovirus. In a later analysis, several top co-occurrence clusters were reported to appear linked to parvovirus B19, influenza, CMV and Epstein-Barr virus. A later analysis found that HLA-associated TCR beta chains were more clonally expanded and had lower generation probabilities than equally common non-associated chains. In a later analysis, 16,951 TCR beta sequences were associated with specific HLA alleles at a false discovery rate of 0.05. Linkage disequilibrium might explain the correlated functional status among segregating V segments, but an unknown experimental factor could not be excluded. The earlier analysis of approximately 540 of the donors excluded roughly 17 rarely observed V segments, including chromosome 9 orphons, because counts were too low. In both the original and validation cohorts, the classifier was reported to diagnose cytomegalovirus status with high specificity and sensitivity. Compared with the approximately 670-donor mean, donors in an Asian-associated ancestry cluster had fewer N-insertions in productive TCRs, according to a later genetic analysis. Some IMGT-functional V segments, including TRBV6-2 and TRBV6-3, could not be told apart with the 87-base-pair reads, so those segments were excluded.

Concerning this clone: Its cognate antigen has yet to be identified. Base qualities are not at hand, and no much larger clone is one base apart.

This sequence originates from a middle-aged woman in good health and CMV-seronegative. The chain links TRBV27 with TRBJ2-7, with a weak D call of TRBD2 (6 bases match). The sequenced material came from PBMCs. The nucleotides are TGTGCCAGCAGTTTACACGGGAGAGGCTACGAGCAGTACTTC. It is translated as CASSLHGRGYEQYF.